Included here is one TCR beta chain sequence, with context. Time point meaning: baseline, week 1 (first vaccination visit). Treatment given: pre-vaccination baseline after standard-of-care therapy. These data come from a study of a mutant IDH1 vaccine in newly diagnosed glioma. CDR1 SGHNT and CDR2 YYREEE come from the germline V gene (reference sequence). V lost 3 bases to trimming and J lost 8 bases, with 8 bases between them. This CDR3 region has 11 residues. Profiled with immunoSEQ multiplex PCR; TCRdb holds only in-frame clones, not every one. The sample has fewer than 100,000 clones; over 85% are singletons.

The material was PBMCs, obtained from a glioma patient treated with radiotherapy, temozolomide or both. The TCR was taken from a woman in her fifties or sixties with glioma. The chain employs TRBV5-4 and TRBJ1-2, with D uncertain. The CDR3 loop is CASSSAGGYTF. The CDR3 DNA is TGTGCCAGCAGCTCCGCCGGCGGCTACACCTTC.